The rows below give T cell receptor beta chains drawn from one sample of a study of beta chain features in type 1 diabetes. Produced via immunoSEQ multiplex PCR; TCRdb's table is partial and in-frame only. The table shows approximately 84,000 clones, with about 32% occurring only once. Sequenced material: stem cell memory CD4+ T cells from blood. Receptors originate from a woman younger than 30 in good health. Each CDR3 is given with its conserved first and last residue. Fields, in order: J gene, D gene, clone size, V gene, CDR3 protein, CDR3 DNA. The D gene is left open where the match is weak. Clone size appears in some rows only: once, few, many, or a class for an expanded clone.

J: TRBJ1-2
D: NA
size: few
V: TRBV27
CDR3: CASSAASQGFGYTF
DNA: TGTGCCAGCAGTGCGGCAAGTCAGGGGTTTGGCTACACCTTC

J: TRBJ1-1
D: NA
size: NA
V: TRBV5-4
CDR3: CASLMGGNMNTEAFF
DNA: TGTGCCAGCTTGATGGGAGGGAACATGAACACTGAAGCTTTCTTT

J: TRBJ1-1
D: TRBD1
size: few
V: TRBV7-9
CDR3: CASSLTGTGGIMNTEAFF
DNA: TGTGCCAGCAGCTTAACTGGGACAGGGGGCATCATGAACACTGAAGCTTTCTTT

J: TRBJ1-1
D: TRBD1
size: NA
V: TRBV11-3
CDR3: CASSSTGYFRMNTEAFF
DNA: TGTGCCAGCAGCTCGACAGGGTATTTTCGTATGAACACTGAAGCTTTCTTT

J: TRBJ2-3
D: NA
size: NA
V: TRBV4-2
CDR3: CASSQETRTDTQYF
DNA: TGTGCCAGCAGCCAAGAGACTCGCACAGATACGCAGTATTTT

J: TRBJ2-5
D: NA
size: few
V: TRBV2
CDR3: CASSENSKETQYF
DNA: TGTGCCAGCAGTGAAAACAGCAAAGAGACCCAGTACTTC

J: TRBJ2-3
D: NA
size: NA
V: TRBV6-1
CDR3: CASSDLGGGTQYF
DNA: TGTGCCAGCAGCGATCTTGGAGGTGGTACGCAGTATTTT

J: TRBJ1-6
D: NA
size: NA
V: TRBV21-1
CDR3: CASSGRGSSIHF
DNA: TGTGCCAGCAGCGGTCGGGGGAGTTCTATCCACTTT

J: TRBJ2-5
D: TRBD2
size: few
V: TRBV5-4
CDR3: CASSSTTSGRAQETQYF
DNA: TGTGCCAGCAGCTCCACGACTAGCGGGAGGGCCCAAGAGACCCAGTACTTC

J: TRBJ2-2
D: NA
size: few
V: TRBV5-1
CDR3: CASSLSGEDTGELFF
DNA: TGCGCCAGCAGCTTGAGTGGAGAGGACACCGGGGAGCTGTTTTTT

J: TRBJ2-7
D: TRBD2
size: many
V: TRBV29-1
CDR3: CSVGTSGSYEQYF
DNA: TGCAGCGTCGGGACTAGCGGCTCCTACGAGCAGTACTTC

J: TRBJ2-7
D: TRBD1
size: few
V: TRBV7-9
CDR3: CASSLIGDSRFYEQYF
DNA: TGTGCCAGCAGCTTAATAGGGGACAGTAGATTCTACGAGCAGTACTTC

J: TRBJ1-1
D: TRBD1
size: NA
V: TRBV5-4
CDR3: CASSPPNRGHTEAFF
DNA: TGTGCCAGCAGCCCGCCGAACAGGGGGCACACTGAAGCTTTCTTT

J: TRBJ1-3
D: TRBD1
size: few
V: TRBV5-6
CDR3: CASSPPDRRNTIYF
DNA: TGTGCCAGCAGCCCGCCGGACAGGAGAAACACCATATATTTT

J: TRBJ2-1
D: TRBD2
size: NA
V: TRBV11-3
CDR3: CASSPRTSGSYNEQFF
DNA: TGTGCCAGCAGCCCGCGGACTAGCGGTTCCTACAATGAGCAGTTCTTC

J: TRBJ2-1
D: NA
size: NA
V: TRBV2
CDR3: CASRAESSYNEQFF
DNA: TGTGCCAGCCGAGCGGAGAGCTCCTACAATGAGCAGTTCTTC

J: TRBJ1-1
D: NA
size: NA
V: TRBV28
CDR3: CASSQPQGQNTEAFF
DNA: TGTGCCAGCAGTCAACCTCAGGGGCAGAACACTGAAGCTTTCTTT

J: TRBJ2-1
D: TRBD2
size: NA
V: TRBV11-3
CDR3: CASSLRAGSNEQFF
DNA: TGTGCCAGCAGCTTACGAGCGGGAAGTAATGAGCAGTTCTTC

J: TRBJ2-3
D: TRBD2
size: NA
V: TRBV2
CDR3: CASRPGTSGDTQYF
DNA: TGTGCCAGCCGTCCCGGGACTAGCGGAGATACGCAGTATTTT

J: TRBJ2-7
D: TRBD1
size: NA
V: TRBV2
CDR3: CASWGTGGYEQYF
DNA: TGTGCCAGCTGGGGGACAGGGGGATACGAGCAGTACTTC

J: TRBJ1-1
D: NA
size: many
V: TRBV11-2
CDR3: CASSYGQTEAFF
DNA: TGTGCCAGCAGCTACGGACAGACTGAAGCTTTCTTT

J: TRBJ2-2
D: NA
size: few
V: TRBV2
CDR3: CASSTDAGAGTGELFF
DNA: TGTGCCAGCTCCACAGACGCGGGCGCTGGCACCGGGGAGCTGTTTTTT

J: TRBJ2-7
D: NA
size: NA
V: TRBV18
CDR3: CASSPTTGTFHEQYF
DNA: TGTGCCAGCTCACCAACAACGGGAACCTTCCACGAGCAGTACTTC

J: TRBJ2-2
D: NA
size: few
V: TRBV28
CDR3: CASTLNTGELFF
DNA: TGTGCCAGCACACTCAACACCGGGGAGCTGTTTTTT

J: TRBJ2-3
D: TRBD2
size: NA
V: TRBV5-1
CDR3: CASSLRSGDRGDTQYF
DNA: TGCGCCAGCAGCTTGAGGAGCGGGGATCGCGGAGATACGCAGTATTTT

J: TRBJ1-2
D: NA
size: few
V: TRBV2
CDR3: CASVLSGNSNGYTF
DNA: TGTGCCAGCGTCCTATCGGGGAATTCGAATGGCTACACCTTC

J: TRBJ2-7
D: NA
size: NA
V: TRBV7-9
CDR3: CASSLAYRGTRSYEQYF
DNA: TGTGCCAGCAGCTTAGCCTACCGGGGAACACGCTCCTACGAGCAGTACTTC

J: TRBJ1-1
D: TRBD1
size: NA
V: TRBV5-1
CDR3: CASSLAPGQTNTEAFF
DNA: TGCGCCAGCAGCTTGGCCCCGGGACAGACGAACACTGAAGCTTTCTTT

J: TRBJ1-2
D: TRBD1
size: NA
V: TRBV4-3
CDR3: CASSQEPTGAGGYTF
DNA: TGCGCCAGCAGCCAAGAACCGACAGGGGCAGGGGGCTACACCTTC

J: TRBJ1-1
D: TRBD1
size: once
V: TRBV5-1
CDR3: CASTPGQGNTEAFF
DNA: TGCGCCAGCACCCCTGGACAGGGTAACACTGAAGCTTTCTTT

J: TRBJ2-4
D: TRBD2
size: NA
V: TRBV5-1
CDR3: CASSSYSGSKSIQYF
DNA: TGCGCCAGCAGCTCCTACAGCGGGAGTAAGAGCATTCAGTACTTC

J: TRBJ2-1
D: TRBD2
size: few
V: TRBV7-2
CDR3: CASSLGRGSDEQFF
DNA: TGTGCCAGCAGCTTAGGGCGGGGGTCGGATGAGCAGTTCTTC

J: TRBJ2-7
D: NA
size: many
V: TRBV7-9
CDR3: CASSLSQVISYEQYF
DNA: TGTGCCAGCAGCTTAAGTCAGGTGATCTCCTACGAGCAGTACTTC

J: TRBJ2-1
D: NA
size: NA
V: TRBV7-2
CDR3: CASSPRGYNEQFF
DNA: TGTGCCAGCAGCCCAAGGGGCTACAATGAGCAGTTCTTC

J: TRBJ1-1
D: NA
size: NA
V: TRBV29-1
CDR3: CSVVQGRSGENTEAFF
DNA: TGCAGCGTTGTTCAGGGCCGTAGTGGGGAGAACACTGAAGCTTTCTTT

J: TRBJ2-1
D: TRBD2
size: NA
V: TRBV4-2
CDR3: CASSQGGWGGNNEQFF
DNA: TGTGCCAGCAGCCAAGGGGGTTGGGGGGGGAACAATGAGCAGTTCTTC

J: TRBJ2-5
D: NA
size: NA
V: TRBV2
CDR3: CASRVSGGTQYF
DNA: TGTGCCAGCAGGGTATCCGGGGGGACCCAGTACTTC

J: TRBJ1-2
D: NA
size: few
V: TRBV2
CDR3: CANSKRGYTF
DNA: TGTGCCAACTCAAAACGGGGCTACACCTTC

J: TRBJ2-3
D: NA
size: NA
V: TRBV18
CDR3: CASSPPRGTDTQYF
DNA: TGTGCCAGCTCACCACCCCGGGGAACAGATACGCAGTATTTT

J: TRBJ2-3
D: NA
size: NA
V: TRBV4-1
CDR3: CASSQDFGVFTDTQYF
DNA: TGCGCCAGCAGCCAAGATTTCGGGGTCTTCACAGATACGCAGTATTTT

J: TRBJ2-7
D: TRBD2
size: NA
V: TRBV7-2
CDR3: CASSLVADASGYEQYF
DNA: TGTGCCAGCAGCTTAGTAGCAGACGCTAGCGGTTACGAGCAGTACTTC

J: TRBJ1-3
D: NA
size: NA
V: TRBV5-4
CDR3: CASSFGGNDSGNTIYF
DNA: TGTGCCAGCAGCTTCGGGGGGAATGACTCTGGAAACACCATATATTTT

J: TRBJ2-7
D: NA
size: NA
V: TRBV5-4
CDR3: CASSLGGTYSYEQYF
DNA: TGTGCCAGCAGCTTGGGCGGGACGTACTCCTACGAGCAGTACTTC

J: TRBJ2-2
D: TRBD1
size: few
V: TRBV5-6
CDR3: CASSPWDRDTGELFF
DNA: TGTGCCAGCAGCCCGTGGGACAGAGACACCGGGGAGCTGTTTTTT

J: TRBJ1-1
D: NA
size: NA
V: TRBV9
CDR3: CASSSPGRGSNTEAFF
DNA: TGTGCCAGCAGCTCCCCCGGGCGGGGCTCGAACACTGAAGCTTTCTTT

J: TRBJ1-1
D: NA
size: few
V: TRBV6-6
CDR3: CASEPGHQNTEAFF
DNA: TGTGCCAGCGAACCGGGACATCAGAACACTGAAGCTTTCTTT

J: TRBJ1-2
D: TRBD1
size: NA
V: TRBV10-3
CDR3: CAISDRGQGYTF
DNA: TGTGCCATCAGTGACAGGGGGCAAGGCTACACCTTC

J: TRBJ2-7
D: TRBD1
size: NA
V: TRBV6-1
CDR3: CAGRGDRDQRYEQYF
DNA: TGTGCCGGCCGTGGCGACAGGGACCAGCGCTACGAGCAGTACTTC

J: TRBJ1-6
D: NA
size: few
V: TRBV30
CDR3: CAWSPEGNSPLHF
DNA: TGTGCCTGGAGTCCGGAGGGCAATTCACCCCTCCACTTT

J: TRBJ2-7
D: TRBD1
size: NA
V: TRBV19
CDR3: CASSRRTGKPYEQYF
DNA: TGTGCCAGTAGTCGCCGGACAGGGAAACCCTACGAGCAGTACTTC

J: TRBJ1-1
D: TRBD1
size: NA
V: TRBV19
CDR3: CASSIGDRGTEAFF
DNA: TGTGCCAGTAGTATAGGGGACAGGGGCACTGAAGCTTTCTTT

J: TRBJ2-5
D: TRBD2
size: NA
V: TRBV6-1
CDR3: CASSGSGSPLWTQYF
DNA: TGTGCCAGCAGTGGTAGCGGGAGCCCGCTTTGGACCCAGTACTTC

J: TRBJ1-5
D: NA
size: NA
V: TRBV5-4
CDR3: CASGPRSHGIHQPQHF
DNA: TGTGCCAGCGGGCCCCGATCCCACGGTATCCATCAGCCCCAGCATTTT

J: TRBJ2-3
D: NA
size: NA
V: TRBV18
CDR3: CASSPPVSDTQYF
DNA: TGTGCCAGCTCACCACCCGTTTCAGATACGCAGTATTTT

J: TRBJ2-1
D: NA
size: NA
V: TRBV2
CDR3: CASSNLAHNEQFF
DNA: TGTGCCAGCAGTAACCTAGCCCACAATGAGCAGTTCTTC

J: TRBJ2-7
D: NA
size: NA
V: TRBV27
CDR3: CASSFSAGGTHEQYF
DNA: TGTGCCAGCAGTTTCTCCGCCGGGGGAACACACGAGCAGTACTTC

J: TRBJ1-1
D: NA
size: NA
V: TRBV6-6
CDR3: CASSSLRAFF
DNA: TGTGCCAGCAGTTCCCTGAGAGCTTTCTTT

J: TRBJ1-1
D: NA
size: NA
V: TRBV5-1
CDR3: CASSFVSGTEAFF
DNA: TGCGCCAGCAGCTTTGTATCCGGTACTGAAGCTTTCTTT

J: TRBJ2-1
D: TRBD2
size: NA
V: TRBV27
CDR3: CASSLSTSGRTRNEQFF
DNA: TGTGCCAGCAGTTTATCGACTAGCGGGAGGACCCGCAATGAGCAGTTCTTC

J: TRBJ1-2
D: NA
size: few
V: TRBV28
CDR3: CASSFSRVDGYTF
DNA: TGTGCCAGCAGTTTCTCCAGGGTTGATGGCTACACCTTC